These 22 T cell receptor beta chains originate from one sample sequenced in a study of cytomegalovirus exposure and HLA in healthy donors. With 60 Vbeta and 13 Jbeta primers, the PCR was carried out. Sequencing was performed with immunoSEQ multiplex PCR; in TCRdb, only in-frame clones are kept and a portion is missing. Of about 170,000 clones listed, about 75% are singletons. Sequences were obtained from PBMCs. The receptors come from a woman between 45 and 65 years old in good health and CMV-seropositive.

The chain is built from TRBV28 and TRBJ1-2; TRBD1 might be the D (5 bases). V was pared by 6 bases and J by 4 bases, with 15 bases between. Per the germline V gene, CDR1 is MDHEN and CDR2 is SYDVKM. The CDR3 has 14 residues. The CDR3, as DNA: TGTGCCAGCAGCGCCCCGGGCGGGGGCTATGGCTACACCTTC. Its translation: CASSAPGGGYGYTF.

The chain joins TRBV7-2 to TRBJ1-1, with TRBD1 identical over 7 bases. From germline, CDR1 is SGHTA and CDR2 FQGNSA. With V trimmed by 5 bases and J by 5 bases, 8 bases remained unmatched. The length of the CDR3 is 14 residues. The CDR3 DNA is TGTGCCAGCAGCCGTACCCAGGGGGTTACTGAAGCTTTCTTT. This translates into CASSRTQGVTEAFF.

V usage is TRBV5-5 and J usage is TRBJ2-4; 7 bases map to TRBD1. The CDR3 loop spans 18 amino acids. CDR1 is SGHKS, CDR2 YYEKEE, per germline (reference sequence). J was trimmed by 1 base and V by 4 bases; bases with no gene match: 14. CDR3 region: CASSKTGLGSLAKNIQYF. CDR3 nucleotides: TGTGCCAGCAGCAAGACAGGGTTAGGGTCCTTGGCCAAAAACATTCAGTACTTC.

Only a few counts were recorded for this clone. The chain combines TRBV5-1 with TRBJ2-7, with 7 positions matching TRBD1. J was trimmed by 11 bases and V by 2 bases; bases with no gene match: 7. This CDR3 region has 12 residues. The germline gives CDR1 SGHRS, CDR2 YFSETQ. CDR3 amino acids: CASSFEQGKEYF. CDR3 nucleotide sequence: TGCGCCAGCAGCTTCGAACAGGGGAAGGAGTACTTC.

The chain links TRBV6-5 to TRBJ2-7; D perhaps matches TRBD1 (5 bases). Trimming cost V 4 bases and J 2 bases, with 9 bases left between them. Germline loops: CDR1 MNHEY, CDR2 SVGAGI. The CDR3 is 13 residues long. The CDR3 here is CASSSSTAYEQYF. The CDR3 nucleotides read TGTGCCAGCAGTTCCTCGACAGCCTACGAGCAGTACTTC.

The chain employs TRBV14 and TRBJ2-1; D perhaps matches TRBD2 (6 bases). Trimming pared 6 bases from V and 1 base from J, leaving 13 bases between. Germline loops: CDR1 SGHDN, CDR2 FVKESK. This CDR3 has 15 amino acids. CDR3 sequence (DNA): TGTGCCAGCAGGAAGACTAGTTCGTCCTACAATGAGCAGTTCTTC. Its translation: CASRKTSSSYNEQFF.

This chain connects TRBV27 to TRBJ2-3; D is unclear. V shed 11 bases and J shed 3 bases, with 3 bases lying between them. This CDR3 is built from 9 residues. Germline assignment: CDR1 MNHEY and CDR2 SMNVEV (reference sequence). In DNA form, the CDR3 reads TGTGCCGTAACAGATACGCAGTATTTT. It translates to CAVTDTQYF.

The rearrangement joins TRBV7-2 to TRBJ2-7; 8 nucleotides agree with TRBD2. Germline assignment: CDR1 SGHTA and CDR2 FQGNSA. The CDR3 consists of 13 residues. V lost 5 bases, J lost 12 bases, and 12 bases stayed unmatched. The CDR3 region is CASSRYRSGARYF. The CDR3 DNA follows: TGTGCCAGCAGCCGGTATCGTAGCGGGGCGCGGTACTTC.

This clone was seen more than once but under ten times. V gene TRBV6-6 combines with J gene TRBJ1-6, with D uncertain. CDR1 is MNHNY, CDR2 SVGAGI, per germline (reference sequence). The CDR3 has 12 residues. The V gene lost 5 bases and the J gene lost 7 bases, with 6 bases spanning the gap. As DNA, the CDR3 is TGTGCCAGCAGTCTACAGAATTCACCCCTCCACTTT. Residues: CASSLQNSPLHF.

The chain combines TRBV7-8 with TRBJ1-5, with 7 bases aligning to TRBD1. Per the germline V gene, CDR1 is SGHVS and CDR2 is FQNEAQ. This CDR3 has 14 residues. J was trimmed by 4 bases and V by 8 bases; bases with no gene match: 8. The CDR3, as DNA: TGTGCCAGCCAAACCGGGACAGCTAATCAGCCCCAGCATTTT. It encodes CASQTGTANQPQHF.

V and J are TRBV2 and TRBJ1-1, with 12 bases fitting TRBD1. From germline, CDR1 is SNHLY and CDR2 FYNNEI. V lost 6 bases to trimming and J lost 6 bases; unmatched junction nucleotides: 5. The CDR3 runs to 14 residues. The DNA for the CDR3 is TGTGCCAGCAGCTCGGGACAGGGGGCTTCTGAAGCTTTCTTT. Translated, it gives CASSSGQGASEAFF.

This clone was detected only once. V gene TRBV28 combines with J gene TRBJ2-1; the match to TRBD2 covers 9 bases. The length of the CDR3 is 16 residues. Germline V CDR1 and CDR2: MDHEN, SYDVKM. After removal of 4 bases from V and 6 bases from J, the junction contained 10 bases not matched to a gene. DNA of the CDR3: TGTGCCAGCAGTTCACCCGGGACTAGCTTTATCAATGAGCAGTTCTTC. Its protein product is CASSSPGTSFINEQFF.

The genes are TRBV5-4 and TRBJ1-2; maybe TRBD1 (5 bases). V was pared by 4 bases and J by 3 bases, with 13 bases between. Germline CDR1 is SGHNT and CDR2 is YYREEE (reference sequence). This CDR3 has 14 amino acids. Here the CDR3 DNA reads TGTGCCAGCAGCCCTGGGGTAGGGGACTATGGCTACACCTTC. It is translated as CASSPGVGDYGYTF.

CDR3 region: CASNGGGVDTQYF. Written as DNA, the CDR3 is TGTGCCAGCAACGGCGGGGGGGTGGATACGCAGTATTTT. The J gene is TRBJ2-3, the V gene TRBV28; 9 bases align to TRBD2. Losses at the gene ends were 7 bases for V and 6 bases for J; bases not matched to a gene: 5. This CDR3 has 13 amino acids. CDR1 and CDR2 from the germline V gene are MDHEN and SYDVKM.

The chain joins TRBV7-2 to TRBJ2-5; the D is unclear. V lost 0 bases and J 3 bases, leaving 14 bases between the germline ends. The germline CDR1 and CDR2 sequences are SGHTA and FQGNSA. CDR3 length: 16 residues. The CDR3 DNA follows: TGTGCCAGCAGCTTAGCGCTTCTTCGCGGAGAAGAGACCCAGTACTTC. Translation: CASSLALLRGEETQYF.

Only one count was recorded for this clone. DNA of the CDR3: TGTGCCAGCAGTGTCGGGACAGGGAGCAATCAGCCCCAGCATTTT. Amino acid sequence: CASSVGTGSNQPQHF. The rearrangement links TRBV2 to TRBJ1-5; 9 bases map to TRBD1. From germline, CDR1 is SNHLY and CDR2 FYNNEI. Trimming cost V 4 bases and J 1 base; bases outside gene matches: 2. CDR3 length: 15 residues.

This clone has more than one count but fewer than ten. The J gene is TRBJ1-1, the V gene TRBV9, with 7 bases lining up with TRBD1. J gave up 6 bases and V 3 bases, and 11 bases lay outside the gene matches. The germline V gene encodes CDR1 SGDLS and CDR2 YYNGEE. The CDR3 runs to 15 residues. CDR3 protein: CASSDRQGEAPEAFF. The DNA of the CDR3 is TGTGCCAGCAGCGATCGACAGGGCGAGGCGCCTGAAGCTTTCTTT.

This rearrangement joins TRBV11-3 to TRBJ1-1, with D perhaps TRBD1 (5 bases). Germline CDR1 and CDR2: SGHNT and YENEEA. The CDR3 is made up of 14 amino acids. CDR3 nucleotide sequence: TGTCCCTTGGGGCGGGGGGGTATGAACACTGAAGCTTTCTTT. It translates to CPLGRGGMNTEAFF.

J is TRBJ2-1 and V is TRBV7-8, with D tentatively TRBD1 (7 bases). This CDR3 is 17 amino acids long. The germline CDR1 and CDR2 sequences are SGHVS and FQNEAQ. Trimming left V 4 bases short and J 6 bases short, with 22 bases between. The chain's CDR3 is CASSSLRLPGGFNEQFF. CDR3 nucleotide sequence: TGTGCCAGCAGCTCCCTTAGACTCCCAGGGGGGTTCAATGAGCAGTTCTTC. Full variable domain (remainder filled in from reference TRBV7-8 and TRBJ2-1): GAGVSQSPRYKVAKRGQDVALRCDPISGHVSLFWYQQALGQGPEFLTYFQNEAQLDKSGLPSDRFFAERPEGSVSTLKIQRTQQEDSAVYLCASSSLRLPGGFNEQFFGPGTRLTVL.

This clone showed up just a few times. This chain uses TRBV4-1 with TRBJ2-6, with 10 nucleotides matching TRBD1. V dropped 2 bases and J dropped 0; count of bases not matched to a gene: 4. This CDR3 has 18 amino acids. The germline V gene encodes CDR1 MGHRA and CDR2 YSYEKL. In DNA, the CDR3 is TGCGCCAGCAGCCAAAGGACAGGGGGAAACTCTGGGGCCAACGTCCTGACTTTC. Protein sequence: CASSQRTGGNSGANVLTF.

Points on this clone: Within the sample, other DNA sequences also encode this same CDR3. V gene TRBV27 combines with J gene TRBJ1-5; no definite D call. V shed 1 base and J shed 4 bases, with 5 bases lying between them. Germline V lookup: CDR1 MNHEY, CDR2 SMNVEV (reference sequence). The CDR3 sequence is 13 residues long. The CDR3 DNA sequence: TGTGCCAGCAGTTTATTTCGGAATCAGCCCCAGCATTTT. Translation: CASSLFRNQPQHF.

This clone was seen just once. This sequence joins TRBV2 and TRBJ1-5, with D tentatively TRBD1 (6 bases). This CDR3 contains 15 residues. The ends were cut back, 0 bases at V and 11 bases at J, with 17 bases in the middle. Looked up from germline, CDR1 is SNHLY and CDR2 is FYNNEI. The CDR3 sequence: CASSEAGKQGGAQHF. Here the CDR3 DNA reads TGTGCCAGCAGTGAAGCAGGAAAACAGGGTGGGGCCCAGCATTTT.